This passage covers 8 T cell receptor beta chains from one sample sequenced in a study of lymphopenia after photon versus proton radiotherapy. The table came from immunoSEQ multiplex PCR; TCRdb's copy has only in-frame clones and leaves some out. Of 60,000 or so clones in the sample, about 85% were seen once. The source material was peripheral blood, sampled from a patient treated with proton-based radiotherapy. All receptors derive from an elderly man with esophageal cancer.

The chain has TRBV29-1 and TRBJ2-2; the match to TRBD1 covers 9 bases. Trimming took 0 bases from V and 6 from J; bases not matched to a gene: 8. This CDR3 comprises 16 residues. Germline assignment: CDR1 SQVTM and CDR2 ANQGSEA. CDR3 DNA sequence: TGCAGCGTTGAAGATCACAGGGGGCGAGAGGCCGGGGAGCTGTTTTTT. Translated: CSVEDHRGREAGELFF.

The chain is built from TRBV7-2 and TRBJ1-2; D ambiguous. The CDR3 runs to 12 residues. Germline values: CDR1 SGHTA, CDR2 FQGNSA. Trimming pared 3 bases from V and 8 bases from J, leaving 10 bases between. The CDR3 nucleotides read TGTGCCAGCAGCTTTGCCCTAGGGGGCTACACCTTC. Its translation: CASSFALGGYTF.

This chain uses TRBV6-5 with TRBJ2-5; TRBD1 matches 7 bases. Germline CDR1 is MNHEY and CDR2 is SVGAGI. The CDR3 is made up of 15 amino acids. Germline trimming cut 0 bases from V and 2 bases from J; bases unmatched to any gene: 3. The chain's CDR3 is CASSYSIQGQETQYF. CDR3 DNA sequence: TGTGCCAGCAGTTACTCGATACAGGGGCAAGAGACCCAGTACTTC.

V gene TRBV2 combines with J gene TRBJ1-5; no firm D call. The germline V gene has CDR1 SNHLY and CDR2 FYNNEI. V was trimmed by 4 bases and J by 0 bases, leaving 13 bases between them. The CDR3 extends over 16 amino acids. The CDR3: CASSGGSEYSNQPQHF. The CDR3, as DNA: TGTGCCAGCAGTGGCGGCAGCGAGTATAGCAATCAGCCCCAGCATTTT.

The chain couples TRBV27 to TRBJ1-3; D may be TRBD1 (5 bases). V dropped 6 bases and J dropped 3 bases, with 18 bases sitting between them. Germline assignment: CDR1 MNHEY and CDR2 SMNVEV (reference sequence). The CDR3 is 16 residues long. CDR3 nucleotide sequence: TGTGCCAGCAGCCTCAGCAGGGAGCTGGGTGGAAACACCATATATTTT. Translated: CASSLSRELGGNTIYF.

The CDR3 protein is CASSMTGGDDTEAFF. The CDR3 nucleotides read TGTGCCAGTAGTATGACAGGGGGCGACGACACTGAAGCTTTCTTT. The rearrangement joins TRBV19 to TRBJ1-1, with 10 bases identical to TRBD1. CDR3 length equals 15 residues. V shed 3 bases and J 3 bases; nucleotides not matched to a gene: 4. From germline, CDR1 is LNHDA and CDR2 SQIVND (reference sequence).

The chain uses TRBV5-1 and TRBJ1-6; D is undetermined. CDR3 length: 13 residues. Germline loops: CDR1 SGHRS, CDR2 YFSETQ. Trimming shortened V by 4 bases and J by 6 bases, and 8 bases separated the two germline ends. The DNA of the CDR3 is TGCGCCAGCAGCACGGACCCTAATTCACCCCTCCACTTT. Protein product: CASSTDPNSPLHF.

As regards this clone: Different DNA sequences within this sample yield the same CDR3. The chain employs TRBV6-6 and TRBJ2-3, with D unresolved. Germline lookup yields CDR1 MNHNY and CDR2 SVGAGI (reference sequence). The CDR3 spans 11 residues. The V gene lost 2 bases and the J gene lost 6 bases, with 3 bases spanning the gap. CDR3 residues: CASSYLDTQYF. The CDR3, as DNA: TGTGCCAGCAGTTACCTTGATACGCAGTATTTT.